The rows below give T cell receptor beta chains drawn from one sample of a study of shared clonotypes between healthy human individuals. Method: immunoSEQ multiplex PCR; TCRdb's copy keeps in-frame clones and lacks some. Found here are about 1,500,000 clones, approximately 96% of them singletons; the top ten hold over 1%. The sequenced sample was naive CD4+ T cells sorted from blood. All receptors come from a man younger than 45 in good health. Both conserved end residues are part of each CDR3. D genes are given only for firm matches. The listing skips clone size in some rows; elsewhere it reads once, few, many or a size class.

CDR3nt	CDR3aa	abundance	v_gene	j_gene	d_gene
TGTGCCAGCAGTGCTTCTTACTATGGCTACACCTTC	CASSASYYGYTF	once	TRBV2	TRBJ1-2	-
TGTGCCAGCCTCCAGACAGGGGGCACCTACAATGAGCAGTTCTTC	CASLQTGGTYNEQFF	-	TRBV2	TRBJ2-1	TRBD1
TGTGCCAGCAGCGAAAGTCCCAGGACAGGACGATCTCTTAGCAATCAGCCCCAGCATTTT	CASSESPRTGRSLSNQPQHF	-	TRBV9	TRBJ1-5	TRBD1
TGCGCCAGCAGTGAGGTTGTAGGGAAATCCTACGAGCAGTACTTC	CASSEVVGKSYEQYF	once	TRBV10-1	TRBJ2-7	-
TGCGCCAGCAGCTTGGACGCCACTAGCACAGATACGCAGTATTTT	CASSLDATSTDTQYF	-	TRBV5-1	TRBJ2-3	-
TGTGCCAGCAGCTTTGGCGACAGGGTCGCGCTCTACGAGCAGTACTTC	CASSFGDRVALYEQYF	-	TRBV5-6	TRBJ2-7	TRBD1
TGTGCCAGCAGCTCAGACAGGGGTAACTATGGCTACACCTTC	CASSSDRGNYGYTF	-	TRBV7-2	TRBJ1-2	TRBD1
TGCGCCAGCAGCCCTCCCTTGGTAGCTGGGGACAATGAGCAGTTCTTC	CASSPPLVAGDNEQFF	-	TRBV5-1	TRBJ2-1	-
TGTGCCAGCAGTCGACCTCTAGCGGGAAGCCCCTACGAGCAGTACTTC	CASSRPLAGSPYEQYF	-	TRBV2	TRBJ2-7	TRBD2
TGTGCCAGCAGCTACAAGTCTGGGGCCAACGTCCTGACTTTC	CASSYKSGANVLTF	-	TRBV5-4	TRBJ2-6	-
TGTGCCAGCAGGGAATTGCGGGGACAGGGATTGGGCTCTGGAAACACCATATATTTT	CASRELRGQGLGSGNTIYF	-	TRBV28	TRBJ1-3	TRBD1
TGTGCCAGCAGCTTAGATAGGACTCACTACGAGCAGTACTTC	CASSLDRTHYEQYF	-	TRBV7-2	TRBJ2-7	-
TGTGCCAGCAGTTACTCGAGGGTGCAGCAAGAGACCCAGTACTTC	CASSYSRVQQETQYF	once	TRBV6-5	TRBJ2-5	-